This T cell receptor (beta chain) originates from a study of response to subunit inactivated influenza vaccine. Study outcomes and limitations: Seasonal influenza vaccination, on each occasion, was suggested by the authors to recruit few new T cells.

The CDR3 spans 14 residues. Germline CDR1 DFQATT, CDR2 SNEGSKA (reference sequence). V was shortened by 4 bases and J by 1 base, with 13 bases between the two germline ends. In the case of this clonotype: Its specificity is unknown.

MiXCR, run by TCRdb on the RT-PCR reads, gives a single entry per CDR3 protein. The data hold roughly 570,000 distinct CDR3 sequences, with about an eighth observed a single time. The V gene is TRBV20-1, the J gene TRBJ2-5; D is perhaps TRBD1 or TRBD2 (5 bases each). Source: PBMCs from blood, taken 35 to 45 days after vaccination. This TCR derives from a man aged 45-60 years who received an inactivated influenza vaccine. In DNA form, the CDR3 reads TGCAGTGCTACCGGGACGGGTGTCCAAGAGACCCAGTACTTC. Protein: CSATGTGVQETQYF.